The next 8 T cell receptor beta chains were all read from a single sample in a study of cytomegalovirus exposure and HLA in healthy donors. The PCR ran on 60 Vbeta and 13 Jbeta primers. Sequenced by immunoSEQ multiplex PCR; TCRdb stores in-frame clones only, minus some. The sample has some 120,000 clones, around three quarters seen once. The specimen was PBMCs. These receptors were collected from a man aged 18 to 30 in good health and CMV-seropositive.

This clone was seen a handful of times. The rearrangement links TRBV4-1 to TRBJ2-2; D might be TRBD2 (6 bases). Trimming took 10 bases from V and 5 from J, leaving 11 bases between them. This CDR3 comprises 12 residues. Germline V gives CDR1 MGHRA, CDR2 YSYEKL. The CDR3 protein is CATDGGTGELFF. The CDR3 nucleotides are TGCGCCACCGATGGGGGGACCGGGGAGCTGTTTTTT.

This clone was observed a single time. The CDR3 DNA reads TGCGCCAGCAGCCAAGAAGTTGCCAGGGGGCCTTACTACGAGCAGTACTTC. Its translation is CASSQEVARGPYYEQYF. The V call is TRBV4-1, the J call TRBJ2-7, with 8 bases fitting TRBD1. The ends lost 0 bases at V and 3 bases at J; junction bases unmatched: 10. Per germline, CDR1 MGHRA and CDR2 YSYEKL. This CDR3 region has 17 residues.

This clone was found a few times. The chain carries TRBV11-2 and TRBJ2-7; 7 bases map to TRBD1. The CDR3 contains 15 residues. Per the germline V gene, CDR1 is SGHAT and CDR2 is FQNNGV. The ends lost 6 bases at V and 5 bases at J; junction bases unmatched: 13. The CDR3 nucleotides are TGTGCCAGCAGAAAAGCCGGGACAGTGTACCACGAGCAGTACTTC. It codes for CASRKAGTVYHEQYF.

The V gene is TRBV7-8, the J gene TRBJ1-6; TRBD1 matches at 8 bases. This CDR3 spans 14 amino acids. The germline V gene encodes CDR1 SGHVS and CDR2 FQNEAQ. J lost 5 bases, V lost 3 bases, and 0 bases had no gene match. For the CDR3, the DNA is TGTGCCAGCAGCTTGGACAGGGATAATTCACCCCTCCACTTT. This encodes CASSLDRDNSPLHF.

Here the CDR3 reads CASSEGDYQETQYF. The CDR3 DNA sequence: TGTGCCAGCAGTGAGGGGGACTACCAAGAGACCCAGTACTTC. The gene calls are TRBV2 and TRBJ2-5; D possibly corresponds to TRBD2 (6 bases). The CDR3 is made up of 14 amino acids. Germline V gene lookup returns CDR1 SNHLY and CDR2 FYNNEI. V dropped 3 bases and J dropped 0 bases, with 8 bases sitting between them.

In its sample, this clone was seen once. This chain connects TRBV5-1 to TRBJ1-2; maybe TRBD1 (5 bases). The CDR3 length is 15 residues. Trimming took off 0 bases at V and 7 bases at J, with 16 bases between the two ends. Looked up from germline, CDR1 is SGHRS and CDR2 is YFSETQ. The chain's CDR3 is CASSLAQRQGSGYTF. In DNA form, the CDR3 reads TGCGCCAGCAGCTTGGCCCAACGGCAGGGCTCTGGCTACACCTTC.

The CDR3 reads CASSLNISPGTEAFF. The CDR3 nucleotides read TGTGCCAGCAGCTTAAATATAAGCCCGGGGACTGAAGCTTTCTTT. V is TRBV11-2 and J is TRBJ1-1; D call uncertain. This CDR3 has 15 amino acids. V lost 2 bases and J 5 bases, leaving 15 bases between the germline ends. Germline assignment: CDR1 SGHAT and CDR2 FQNNGV.

The genes are TRBV7-8 and TRBJ1-2; no clear D gene. The CDR3 consists of 13 residues. From germline, CDR1 is SGHVS and CDR2 FQNEAQ. With 1 base removed from V and 3 bases from J, the gap between germline ends came to 6 bases. The CDR3 DNA reads as TGTGCCAGCAGCTTAGAATTAGACTATGGCTACACCTTC. The encoded protein is CASSLELDYGYTF.